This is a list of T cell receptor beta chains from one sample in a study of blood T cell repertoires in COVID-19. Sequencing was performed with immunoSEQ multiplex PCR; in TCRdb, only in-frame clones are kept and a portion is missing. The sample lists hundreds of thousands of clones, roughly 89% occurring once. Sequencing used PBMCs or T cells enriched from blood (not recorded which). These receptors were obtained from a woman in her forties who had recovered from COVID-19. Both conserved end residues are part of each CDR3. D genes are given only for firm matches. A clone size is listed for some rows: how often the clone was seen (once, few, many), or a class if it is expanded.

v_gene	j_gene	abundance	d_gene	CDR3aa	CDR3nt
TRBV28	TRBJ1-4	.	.	CASSLVGDFEANEKLFF	TGTGCCAGCAGTTTAGTTGGGGACTTTGAGGCTAATGAAAAACTGTTTTTT
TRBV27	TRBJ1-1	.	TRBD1	CASRRTGTMNTEAFF	TGTGCCAGCAGGAGGACAGGAACCATGAACACTGAAGCTTTCTTT
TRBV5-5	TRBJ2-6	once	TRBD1	CASSSRGLGANVLTF	TGTGCCAGCAGCTCTAGGGGGCTCGGGGCCAACGTCCTGACTTTC
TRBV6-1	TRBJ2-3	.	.	CASSEQGSADTQYF	TGTGCCAGCAGTGAACAGGGGAGCGCAGATACGCAGTATTTT
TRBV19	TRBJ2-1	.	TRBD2	CATRLAGYNEQFF	TGTGCCACGAGGCTAGCGGGGTACAATGAGCAGTTCTTC
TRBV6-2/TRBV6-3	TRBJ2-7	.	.	CASSPFRDSYSYEQYF	TGTGCCAGCAGCCCATTTCGGGACTCCTACTCCTACGAGCAGTACTTC
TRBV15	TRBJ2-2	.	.	CATSSVGRNTGELFF	TGTGCCACCAGCAGTGTGGGGCGGAACACCGGGGAGCTGTTTTTT
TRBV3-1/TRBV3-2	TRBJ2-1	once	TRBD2	CASSHSWTSGRAPEQFF	TGTGCCAGCAGCCATTCCTGGACTAGCGGGAGGGCCCCCGAGCAGTTCTTC
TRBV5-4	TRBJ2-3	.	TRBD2	CASSSLAVSTDTQYF	TGTGCCAGCAGCTCCCTAGCGGTTAGCACAGATACGCAGTATTTT
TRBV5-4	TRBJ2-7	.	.	CASSLTGSTYEQYF	TGTGCCAGCAGCTTGACAGGGTCTACCTACGAGCAGTACTTC
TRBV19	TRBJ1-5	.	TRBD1	CASSTQDRGDQPQHF	TGTGCCAGTAGTACGCAGGACAGGGGAGATCAGCCCCAGCATTTT
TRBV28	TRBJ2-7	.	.	CASSLQAPYEQYF	TGTGCCAGCAGCTTACAGGCCCCCTACGAGCAGTACTTC
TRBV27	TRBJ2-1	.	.	CASSPGVGEQFF	TGTGCCAGCAGTCCGGGGGTGGGTGAGCAGTTCTTC
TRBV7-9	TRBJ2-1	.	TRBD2	CASSQPGLPGNEQFF	TGTGCCAGCAGCCAGCCGGGACTACCCGGTAATGAGCAGTTCTTC
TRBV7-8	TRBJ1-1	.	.	CASSLTQGGTEAFF	TGTGCCAGCAGCTTAACCCAGGGTGGGACTGAAGCTTTCTTT
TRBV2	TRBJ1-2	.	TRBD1	CASSVGQWLGYTF	TGTGCCAGCAGTGTGGGACAGTGGTTAGGCTACACCTTC
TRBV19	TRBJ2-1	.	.	CASSIGSYNEQFF	TGTGCCAGTAGTATTGGCAGCTACAATGAGCAGTTCTTC
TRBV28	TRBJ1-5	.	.	CASRGRTVNQPQHF	TGTGCCAGCAGGGGACGGACAGTAAATCAGCCCCAGCATTTT
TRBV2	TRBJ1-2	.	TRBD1	CASSAGTVGYTF	TGTGCCAGCAGTGCCGGGACAGTCGGCTACACCTTC
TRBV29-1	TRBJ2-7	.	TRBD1	CSAGTVSYEQYF	TGCAGCGCCGGGACAGTCTCCTACGAGCAGTACTTC
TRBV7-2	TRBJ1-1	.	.	CASSLATGPNTEAFF	TGTGCCAGCAGCTTAGCGACAGGACCGAACACTGAAGCTTTCTTT
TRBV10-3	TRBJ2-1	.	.	CAISNSNEQFF	TGTGCCATCAGTAACAGCAATGAGCAGTTCTTC
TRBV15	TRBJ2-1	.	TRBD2	CATSRAGGGGRPGWNEQFF	TGTGCCACCAGCAGAGCCGGGGGTGGCGGGAGGCCCGGATGGAATGAGCAGTTCTTC
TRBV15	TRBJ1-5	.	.	CATSRDGQNNQPQHF	TGTGCCACCAGCAGAGATGGACAGAACAATCAGCCCCAGCATTTT
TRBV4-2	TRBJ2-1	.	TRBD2	CASSQDWDLAGGNEQFF	TGTGCCAGCAGCCAAGACTGGGATCTAGCGGGGGGTAATGAGCAGTTCTTC
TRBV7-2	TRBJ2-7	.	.	CASSSYLGEQYF	TGTGCCAGCAGCTCTTACCTCGGGGAGCAGTACTTC
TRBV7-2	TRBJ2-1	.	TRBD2	CASSAGLAGGPYEQFF	TGTGCCAGCAGCGCAGGACTAGCGGGAGGGCCCTATGAGCAGTTCTTC
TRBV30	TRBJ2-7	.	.	CAWSKGGATLYF	TGTGCCTGGAGTAAAGGAGGGGCAACGCTGTACTTC
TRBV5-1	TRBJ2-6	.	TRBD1	CASSLDGTAFSGANVLTF	TGCGCCAGCAGCTTGGATGGGACAGCCTTCTCTGGGGCCAACGTCCTGACTTTC
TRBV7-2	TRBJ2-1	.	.	CASSLGPAGNEQFF	TGTGCCAGCAGCTTAGGGCCAGCGGGTAATGAGCAGTTCTTC
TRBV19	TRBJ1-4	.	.	CASSKGRRTNEKLFF	TGTGCCAGTAGTAAAGGACGGAGGACGAATGAAAAACTGTTTTTT
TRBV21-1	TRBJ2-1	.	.	CASSKQVTDNRRFF	TGTGCCAGCAGCAAACAGGTAACGGACAACAGGCGGTTCTTC
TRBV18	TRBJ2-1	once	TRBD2	CASSPPGLAGTSYNEQFF	TGTGCCAGCTCACCACCGGGACTAGCGGGAACAAGCTACAATGAGCAGTTCTTC
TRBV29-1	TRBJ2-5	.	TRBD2	CSVEQRREGRIAKTQYF	TGCAGCGTTGAACAGAGGCGGGAGGGCCGAATTGCGAAGACCCAGTACTTC
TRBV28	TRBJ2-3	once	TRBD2	CASTAGGLSGTDTQYF	TGTGCCAGCACGGCGGGAGGGCTGTCTGGCACAGATACGCAGTATTTT
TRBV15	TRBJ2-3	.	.	CATSRDRAGTDTQYF	TGTGCCACCAGCAGAGACAGGGCGGGCACAGATACGCAGTATTTT
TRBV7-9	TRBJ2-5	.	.	CASGPRSGQETQYF	TGTGCCAGCGGCCCGAGGTCGGGGCAAGAGACCCAGTACTTC
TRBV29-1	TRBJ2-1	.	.	CSGRGTAYNEQFF	TGCAGCGGAAGGGGAACAGCATACAATGAGCAGTTCTTC
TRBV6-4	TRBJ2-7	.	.	CASSDVGGTYEQYF	TGTGCCAGCAGTGACGTCGGCGGAACCTACGAGCAGTACTTC
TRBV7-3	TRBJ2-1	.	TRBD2	CASSLGLVSYNEQFF	TGTGCCAGCAGCCTGGGACTAGTGTCCTACAATGAGCAGTTCTTC
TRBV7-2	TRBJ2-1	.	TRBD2	CASSHMTSGTGNEQFF	TGTGCCAGCAGCCACATGACTAGCGGGACGGGGAATGAGCAGTTCTTC
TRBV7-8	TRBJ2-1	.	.	CASSLVAPTYNEQFF	TGTGCCAGCAGCTTAGTCGCCCCTACGTACAATGAGCAGTTCTTC
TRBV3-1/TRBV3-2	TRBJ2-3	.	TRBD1	CASSRPLSSPGQGSTDTQYF	TGTGCCAGCAGCCGGCCCCTATCCTCTCCGGGACAGGGTAGTACAGATACGCAGTATTTT
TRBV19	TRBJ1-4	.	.	CASSTMSQIREKLFF	TGTGCCAGTAGTACCATGTCCCAGATCCGCGAAAAACTGTTTTTT
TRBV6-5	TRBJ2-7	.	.	CASSRSGFAYEQYF	TGTGCCAGCAGTCGTTCGGGGTTCGCCTACGAGCAGTACTTC
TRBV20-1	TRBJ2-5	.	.	CSASGLEKETQYF	TGCAGTGCTAGTGGTCTAGAGAAAGAGACCCAGTACTTC
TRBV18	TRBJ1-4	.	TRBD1	CASSPSDRGEKLFF	TGTGCCAGCTCACCCTCGGACAGGGGTGAAAAACTGTTTTTT
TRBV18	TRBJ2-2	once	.	CASSHGQSNRELFF	TGTGCCAGCTCACATGGACAATCTAACCGGGAGCTGTTTTTT
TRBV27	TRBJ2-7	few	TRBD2	CASSSGGHREQYF	TGTGCCAGCAGTTCGGGGGGGCATAGGGAGCAGTACTTC
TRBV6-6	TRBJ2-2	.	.	CASRSVRTGELFF	TGTGCCAGCAGGAGTGTAAGAACCGGGGAGCTGTTTTTT
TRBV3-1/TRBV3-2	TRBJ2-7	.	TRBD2	CASSRRSAGASYEQYF	TGTGCCAGCAGCCGAAGGTCCGCGGGAGCCTCCTACGAGCAGTACTTC
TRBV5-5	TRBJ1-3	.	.	CASSWGVSGNTIYF	TGTGCCAGCAGCTGGGGGGTCTCTGGAAACACCATATATTTT
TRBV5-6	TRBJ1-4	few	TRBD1	CASSPGQGEEKLFF	TGTGCCAGCAGCCCGGGACAGGGGGAGGAAAAACTGTTTTTT
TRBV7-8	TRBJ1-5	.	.	CASSLTRDPQGQPQHF	TGTGCCAGCAGCTTAACCCGGGACCCTCAGGGGCAGCCCCAGCATTTT
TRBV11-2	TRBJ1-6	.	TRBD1	CASNRGETYNSPLHF	TGTGCCAGCAACAGGGGCGAGACCTATAATTCACCCCTCCACTTT
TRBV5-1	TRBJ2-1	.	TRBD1	CASSHTGGSRDEQFF	TGCGCCAGCAGCCATACAGGGGGGAGTCGCGATGAGCAGTTCTTC
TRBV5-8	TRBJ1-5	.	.	CASSRGVGPVGRQPQHF	TGTGCCAGCAGCCGGGGGGTGGGACCCGTGGGTCGGCAGCCCCAGCATTTT
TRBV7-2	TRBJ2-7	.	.	CASSSDLARSYEQYF	TGTGCCAGCAGCTCCGATCTAGCTAGGTCCTACGAGCAGTACTTC
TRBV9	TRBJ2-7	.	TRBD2	CASSVSGTSSYEQYF	TGTGCCAGCAGCGTTAGCGGGACAAGCTCCTACGAGCAGTACTTC